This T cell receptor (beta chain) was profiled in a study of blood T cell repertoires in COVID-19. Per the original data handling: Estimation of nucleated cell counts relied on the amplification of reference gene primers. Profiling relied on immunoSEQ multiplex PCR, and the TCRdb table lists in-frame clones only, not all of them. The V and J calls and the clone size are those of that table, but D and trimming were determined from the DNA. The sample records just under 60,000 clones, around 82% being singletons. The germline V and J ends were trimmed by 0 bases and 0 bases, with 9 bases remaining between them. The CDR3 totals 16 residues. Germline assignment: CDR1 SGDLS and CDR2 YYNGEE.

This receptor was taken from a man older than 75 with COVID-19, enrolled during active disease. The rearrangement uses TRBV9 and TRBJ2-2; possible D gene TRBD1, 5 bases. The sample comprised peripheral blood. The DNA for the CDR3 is TGTGCCAGCAGCGTAGCGGGCAGGGCGAACACCGGGGAGCTGTTTTTT. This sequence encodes CASSVAGRANTGELFF.